The 26 T cell receptor beta chains in this list originate from one sample, sequenced in a study of vaccination and CD4 T cells after COVID-19. Oncomine TCR Beta short-read sequencing was applied to DNA from cultured CD4+ T cells. TCRdb re-analysed the PCR reads in MiXCR, keeping a single row per CDR3 protein. Seen here are 9,500 to 13,000 distinct CDR3 sequences, almost 65% observed once, and the top ten hold approximately 24%. Their antigen targets remain unknown. Treatment of the sample: roughly nine-day PBMC culture with coronavirus spike peptide pools or control peptides (ViraFEST assay). The source material was CD4+ T cells from blood, cultured in vitro, sampled before SARS-CoV-2 vaccination. The receptors shown here come from a human donor who had recovered from COVID-19.

V is TRBV19 and J is TRBJ1-5; possibly TRBD1 for D (6 bases). Germline CDR1 is LNHDA and CDR2 is SQIVND (reference sequence). V gave up 4 bases and J gave up 4 bases, with 20 bases separating them. The length of the CDR3 is 17 residues. The CDR3 reads CASSRGRGRGMNQPQHF. In DNA, the CDR3 is TGTGCCAGTAGTAGGGGCAGGGGACGGGGAATGAATCAGCCCCAGCATTTT.

The rearrangement joins TRBV20-1 to TRBJ1-6; 7 nucleotides line up with TRBD1. Germline CDR1 is DFQATT and CDR2 is SNEGSKA (reference sequence). The CDR3 spans 12 residues. V shed 6 bases and J 10 bases; nucleotides not matched to a gene: 6. CDR3 bases: TGCAGTGCCCAGGGGGGCGAGTCACCCCTCCACTTT. Translating gives CSAQGGESPLHF.

The chain combines TRBV2 with TRBJ2-3; 8 bases match TRBD2. The CDR3 contains 16 residues. J lost 1 base, V lost 5 bases, and 8 bases had no gene match. Germline lookup yields CDR1 SNHLY and CDR2 FYNNEI. CDR3 sequence reads: CASSSLGGGGTDTQYF. The CDR3 DNA reads TGTGCCAGCAGTTCCCTCGGGGGGGGGGGCACAGATACGCAGTATTTT. The whole variable domain, filled in from reference TRBV2 and TRBJ2-3, reads EPEVTQTPSHQVTQMGQEVILRCVPISNHLYFYWYRQILGQKVEFLVSFYNNEISEKSEIFDDQFSVERPDGSNFTLKIRSTKLEDSAMYFCASSSLGGGGTDTQYFGPGTRLTVL.

V is TRBV2 and J is TRBJ2-5, with D possibly TRBD2 on 5 matching bases. The ends were cut back, 8 bases at V and 5 bases at J, with 9 bases in the middle. The CDR3 is made up of 11 amino acids. CDR1 and CDR2 (germline): SNHLY, FYNNEI. The CDR3 sequence is CASGRTETQYF. The CDR3 bases are TGTGCCAGCGGGAGAACGGAGACCCAGTACTTC.

The chain employs TRBV11-2 and TRBJ1-5; D unclear. This CDR3 is 14 amino acids long. Germline CDR1 is SGHAT and CDR2 is FQNNGV. Trimming removed 1 base from V and 5 bases from J, with 9 bases in between. The CDR3 reads CASSLALGDQPQHF. In nucleotides, the CDR3 is TGTGCCAGCAGCTTAGCGCTTGGGGATCAGCCCCAGCATTTT.

The rearrangement uses TRBV19 and TRBJ2-2; 12 nucleotides match TRBD2. Trimming cost V 5 bases and J 7 bases; bases outside gene matches: 11. The CDR3 is 17 residues long. In germline, CDR1 is LNHDA, CDR2 SQIVND (reference sequence). The CDR3, as DNA: TGTGCCAGTAGTCCCGGTCCGACTAGCGGGAGAGTCGGGGAGCTGTTTTTT. Encoded protein: CASSPGPTSGRVGELFF.

V and J are TRBV5-6 and TRBJ1-2; no clear D. Germline V gives CDR1 SGHDT, CDR2 YYEEEE. Trimming took off 0 bases at V and 2 bases at J, with 5 bases between the two ends. The CDR3 length is 13 residues. This chain's CDR3 is CASSLEENYGYTF. CDR3 DNA sequence: TGTGCCAGCAGCTTGGAGGAGAACTATGGCTACACCTTC.

The chain couples TRBV19 to TRBJ1-5; the D is unclear. Germline V lookup: CDR1 LNHDA, CDR2 SQIVND (reference sequence). Trimming removed 6 bases from V and 6 bases from J, with 15 bases in between. This CDR3 comprises 14 residues. The CDR3 DNA sequence: TGTGCCAGTAGGCCCCGGAGGCTCGGTCAGCCCCAGCATTTT. Its protein is CASRPRRLGQPQHF. Filled out from reference TRBV19 and TRBJ1-5, the complete variable domain reads DGGITQSPKYLFRKEGQNVTLSCEQNLNHDAMYWYRQDPGQGLRLIYYSQIVNDFQKGDIAEGYSVSREKKESFPLTVTSAQKNPTAFYLCASRPRRLGQPQHFGDGTRLSIL.

The rearrangement joins TRBV7-9 to TRBJ1-1, with D uncertain. Germline lookup yields CDR1 SEHNR and CDR2 FQNEAQ (reference sequence). This CDR3 spans 14 amino acids. V lost 5 bases and J lost 1, with 11 bases in between. CDR3 in DNA: TGTGCCAGCAGCCGACCCGCCGCGAACACTGAAGCTTTCTTT. This encodes CASSRPAANTEAFF.

The CDR3 DNA reads TGTGCCACCAGTGATCCAGGGTACGGGGAGCTGTTTTTT. This sequence encodes CATSDPGYGELFF. This chain joins TRBV24-1 and TRBJ2-2; TRBD1 might be the D (5 bases). The germline V and J ends were trimmed by 3 bases and 7 bases, with 8 bases remaining between them. The V gene's germline CDR1 is KGHDR and CDR2 SFDVKD. CDR3 size: 13 residues.

The V and J genes are TRBV28 and TRBJ1-5, with TRBD1 identical over 7 bases. The V segment lost 5 bases and the J segment 6 bases; nucleotides outside the gene matches: 7. This CDR3 has 14 amino acids. Germline CDR1 and CDR2: MDHEN and SYDVKM. The CDR3 protein is CASSIQGRGQPQHF. For the CDR3, the DNA is TGTGCCAGCAGTATACAGGGGCGAGGTCAGCCCCAGCATTTT.

V is TRBV7-2 and J is TRBJ2-7; D may be TRBD1 (5 bases). The V gene lost 3 bases and the J gene lost 6 bases, with 24 bases spanning the gap. This CDR3 has 17 residues. Germline V gene sequence: CDR1 SGHTA, CDR2 FQGNSA. The CDR3 coding sequence is TGTGCCAGCAGCTTGGGTGGGGCGGCCTGGGCGTTCGCCGAGCAGTACTTC. Protein sequence: CASSLGGAAWAFAEQYF.

This clonotype has more than one count but fewer than ten. The chain joins TRBV20-1 to TRBJ2-7; a possible D gene is TRBD1 (6 bases). V lost 8 bases to trimming and J lost 3 bases, with 14 bases between them. This CDR3 region has 12 residues. From germline, CDR1 is DFQATT and CDR2 SNEGSKA (reference sequence). CDR3 bases: TGCAGTACCCAAACAGGGAACTACGAGCAGTACTTC. It encodes CSTQTGNYEQYF.

In this sample, this clonotype turned up a few times. The chain combines TRBV6-2 or TRBV6-3 with TRBJ2-3; D tentatively reads TRBD1 or TRBD2 (5 bases each). CDR3 length: 13 residues. V was clipped by 2 bases and J by 13 bases, with 16 bases between them. Germline CDR1 is MNHEY and CDR2 is SVGEGT. The CDR3 DNA is TGTGCCAGCAGTTACCCGGGGCGGAAGGAGGAGTATTTT. As protein: CASSYPGRKEEYF.

This clonotype was seen a handful of times. The chain is built from TRBV6-1 and TRBJ2-5, with TRBD2 matching 7 bases. The CDR3 is 11 amino acids. Germline CDR1 MNHNS, CDR2 SASEGT. The DNA of the CDR3 is TGTGCGCACGGGGAGGGAGAGACCCAGTACTTC. Translated: CAHGEGETQYF.

The J gene is TRBJ2-5, the V gene TRBV12-3 or TRBV12-4; possibly TRBD2 for D (6 bases). This CDR3 contains 13 residues. The V end was cut by 6 bases, the J end by 2 bases, with 10 bases between. CDR3 amino acids: CASRASDQETQYF. The CDR3 DNA is TGTGCCAGCAGGGCTAGCGATCAAGAGACCCAGTACTTC.

This clonotype was counted only a few times. The V call is TRBV7-9, the J call TRBJ1-2; D is undetermined. The V gene's germline CDR1 is SEHNR and CDR2 FQNEAQ (reference sequence). This CDR3 comprises 15 residues. The ends were cut back, 1 base at V and 0 bases at J, with 9 bases in the middle. The CDR3: CASSLVDGTNYGYTF. The CDR3 nucleotides are TGTGCCAGCAGCTTAGTGGACGGAACTAACTATGGCTACACCTTC.

The J gene is TRBJ2-3, the V gene TRBV28; 10 nucleotides align to TRBD2. The CDR3 covers 18 residues. Germline V gene lookup returns CDR1 MDHEN and CDR2 SYDVKM. The V segment lost 4 bases and the J segment 0 bases; nucleotides outside the gene matches: 10. The CDR3 nucleotides read TGTGCCAGCAGTTCACTGGGAGCGGGAGGGCTTAGCACAGATACGCAGTATTTT. Residues: CASSSLGAGGLSTDTQYF.

This clonotype was seen a handful of times. V usage is TRBV9 and J usage is TRBJ1-1; unclear D gene. This CDR3 comprises 13 residues. Germline values: CDR1 SGDLS, CDR2 YYNGEE. With 3 bases removed from V and 3 bases from J, the gap between germline ends came to 9 bases. The CDR3 loop reads CASSATADTEAFF. Here the CDR3 DNA reads TGTGCCAGCAGCGCCACGGCGGACACTGAAGCTTTCTTT. Full variable domain (missing parts from reference TRBV9 and TRBJ1-1): DSGVTQTPKHLITATGQRVTLRCSPRSGDLSVYWYQQSLDQGLQFLIQYYNGEERAKGNILERFSAQQFPDLHSELNLSSLELGDSALYFCASSATADTEAFFGQGTRLTVV.

DNA for the CDR3: TGCAGTGCTAGTAAGGCCGCTCCGGGACTAGCTAGGTACGAGCAGTACTTC. Residues: CSASKAAPGLARYEQYF. The rearrangement links TRBV20-1 to TRBJ2-7; 9 bases fit TRBD2. The CDR3 spans 17 residues. V trimming: 3 bases; J trimming: 4 bases; junction bases outside the gene matches: 16. From germline, CDR1 is DFQATT and CDR2 SNEGSKA (reference sequence).

This clonotype has only one observation. Since no conserved phenylalanine or tryptophan closes the CDR3, a read error is the likely cause. The rearrangement joins TRBV7-2 to TRBJ2-5, with D unclear. Germline-derived CDR1 and CDR2 are SGHTA and FQGNSA. The CDR3 extends over 14 amino acids. Trimming cost V 2 bases and J 1 base, with 8 bases left between them. The CDR3, as DNA: TGTGCCAGCAGCTTACCGGGCGTCCAAGAGACCCAGTACTAC. This translates into CASSLPGVQETQYY.

This CDR3 reads CASTLRREGVSPLHF. The CDR3 nucleotides are TGTGCCAGCACCCTCCGCAGGGAGGGGGTTTCACCCCTCCACTTT. V and J are TRBV27 and TRBJ1-6; a weak D match, TRBD1 (6 bases). The V end was cut by 7 bases, the J end by 9 bases, with 19 bases between. The CDR3 length is 15 residues. CDR1 is MNHEY and CDR2 is SMNVEV in the germline V gene (reference sequence).

This clonotype was picked up one time. The chain carries TRBV18 and TRBJ2-7; possibly TRBD2 for D (6 bases). Germline V gene lookup returns CDR1 KGHSH and CDR2 LQKENI. The CDR3 totals 13 residues. V lost 4 bases, J lost 2 bases, and 9 bases lay in between. CDR3 DNA sequence: TGTGCCAGCTCACGGGCGGGACCCTACGAGCAGTACTTC. It yields the protein CASSRAGPYEQYF.

The chain couples TRBV28 to TRBJ2-5; TRBD2 matches at 8 bases. V was clipped by 2 bases and J by 5 bases; unmatched bases: 16. The CDR3 sequence is 18 residues long. The germline V gene has CDR1 MDHEN and CDR2 SYDVKM. The DNA for the CDR3 is TGTGCCAGCAGTTTAGACGCGGGAGGTAGCGGCCTCTCTGAGACCCAGTACTTC. This encodes CASSLDAGGSGLSETQYF. The full variable domain, with the rest looked up from reference TRBV28 and TRBJ2-5, is DVKVTQSSRYLVKRTGEKVFLECVQDMDHENMFWYRQDPGLGLRLIYFSYDVKMKEKGDIPEGYSVSREKKERFSLILESASTNQTSMYLCASSLDAGGSGLSETQYFGPGTRLLVL.

This clonotype was observed once. The chain links TRBV15 to TRBJ2-1; D is perhaps TRBD1 (6 bases). Germline loops: CDR1 LNHNV, CDR2 YYDKDF (reference sequence). The CDR3 has 16 residues. Trimming took off 1 base at V and 3 bases at J, with 13 bases between the two ends. This CDR3 is CATSRAGVEGYNEQFF. The CDR3 DNA reads TGTGCCACCAGCAGAGCAGGGGTAGAGGGCTACAATGAGCAGTTCTTC.

The chain links TRBV27 to TRBJ1-6; D not certain. The CDR3 is 13 residues long. CDR1 and CDR2 from the germline V gene are MNHEY and SMNVEV (reference sequence). Trimming took off 4 bases at V and 10 bases at J, with 11 bases between the two ends. The CDR3 DNA reads as TGTGCCAGCAGTTCCGAGGGCCGATCACCCCTCCACTTT. Amino acids: CASSSEGRSPLHF.